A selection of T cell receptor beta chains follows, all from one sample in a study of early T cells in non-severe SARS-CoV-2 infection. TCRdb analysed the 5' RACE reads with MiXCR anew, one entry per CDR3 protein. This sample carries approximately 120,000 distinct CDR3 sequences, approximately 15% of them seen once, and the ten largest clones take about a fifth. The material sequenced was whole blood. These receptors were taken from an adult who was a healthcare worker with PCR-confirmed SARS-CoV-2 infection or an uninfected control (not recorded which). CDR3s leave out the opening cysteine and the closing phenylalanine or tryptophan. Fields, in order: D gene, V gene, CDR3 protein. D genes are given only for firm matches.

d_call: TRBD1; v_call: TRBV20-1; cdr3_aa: SALTGRYGYT
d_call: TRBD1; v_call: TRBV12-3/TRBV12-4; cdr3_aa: ASSSGQHQPQH
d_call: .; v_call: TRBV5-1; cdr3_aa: ASSPPGRTNEKLF
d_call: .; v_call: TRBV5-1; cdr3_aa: ASSLDGSDTQY
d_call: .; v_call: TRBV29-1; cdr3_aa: SVEVEYAYNEQF
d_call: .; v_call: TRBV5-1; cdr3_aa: ASSLGFDGYT
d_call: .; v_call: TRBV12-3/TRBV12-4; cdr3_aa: ASSSLYDTQY
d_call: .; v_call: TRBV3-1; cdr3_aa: ASSQGETAYTGELF
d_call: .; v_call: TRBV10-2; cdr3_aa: ASNGAAYEQY
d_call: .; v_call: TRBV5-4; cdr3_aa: ASSPDGRNEKLF
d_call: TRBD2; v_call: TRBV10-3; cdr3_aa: AISDGTSGGSSYNEQF
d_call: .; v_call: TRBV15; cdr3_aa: ATSRDTGYEQY
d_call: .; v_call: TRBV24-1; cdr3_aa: ATSGDGFGQQF
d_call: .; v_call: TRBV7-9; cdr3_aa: ASSLAGARVYEQF
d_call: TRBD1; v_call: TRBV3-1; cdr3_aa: ASSQGHSGGLEQF
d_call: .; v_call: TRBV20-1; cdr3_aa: SASISNEQF
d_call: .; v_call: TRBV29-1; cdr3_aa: SVGPNNEQF
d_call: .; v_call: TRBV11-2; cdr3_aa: ASSLDPTLRQF
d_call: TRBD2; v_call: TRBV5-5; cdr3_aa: ASSLAGRGTNEQF
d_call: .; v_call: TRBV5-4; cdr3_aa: ASTSGAGIFDTEAF
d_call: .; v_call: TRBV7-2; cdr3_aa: ASSPTRTHSQH
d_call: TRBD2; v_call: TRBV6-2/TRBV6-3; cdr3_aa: ASYLAGGGEQF
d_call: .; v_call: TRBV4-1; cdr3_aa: ASSQDYPPGSSNQPQH
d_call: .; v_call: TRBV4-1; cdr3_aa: ASSHRDSPLH
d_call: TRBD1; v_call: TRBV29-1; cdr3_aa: SVQGALDTEAF
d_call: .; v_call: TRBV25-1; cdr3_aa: ASSVAGTTDTQY